The 23 T cell receptor beta chains in this list originate from one sample, sequenced in a study of regulatory T cells in long-lasting Graves disease. Time point described: newly diagnosed GD, antithyroid drugs for less than 3 months. RNA from PBMCs was the source of the TCR library. Researchers made TCR beta libraries by using iRepertoire HTBI primers and running Arm-PCR on CDR3 regions. MiXCR was run by TCRdb on the multiplex PCR reads, yielding one entry per CDR3 protein. The sample yields around 360,000 distinct CDR3 sequences, 15% to 20% seen once. These data were also reused for a study on T cells in Graves' hyperthyroidism and ophthalmopathy.

Specimen: peripheral blood mononuclear cells (PBMCs), collected at new diagnosis, from a patient treated with antithyroid drugs. These receptors were collected from a woman younger than 30 with Graves disease.

This clonotype occurred a few times. The chain is built from TRBV28 and TRBJ2-2, with D perhaps given as TRBD1 or TRBD2 (6 bases each). This CDR3 region has 15 residues. The V end lost 7 bases, the J end lost 6 bases, and 18 bases lay between the germline ends. The germline CDR1 and CDR2 sequences are MDHEN and SYDVKM. The CDR3: CASTPGDGGPGELFF. The CDR3 nucleotides read TGTGCCAGCACCCCAGGGGACGGGGGTCCCGGGGAGCTGTTTTTT.

There are many counts of this clonotype. The rearrangement links TRBV5-5 to TRBJ1-1; 7 nucleotides match TRBD1. CDR3 length: 13 residues. The V gene end was trimmed by 0 bases and the J gene end by 7 bases; junction bases not matched to a gene: 3. CDR1 and CDR2 from the germline V gene are SGHKS and YYEKEE (reference sequence). In nucleotides, the CDR3 is TGTGCCAGCAGCTTGGTAGCAGGGGGTGAAGCTTTCTTT. Translation gives CASSLVAGGEAFF.

For this clonotype: This sequence may be a read error, since a much larger clone differs from it by one base. The chain uses TRBV3-1 and TRBJ2-5; D is unclear. This CDR3 is 14 amino acids long. The germline V gene encodes CDR1 LGHDT and CDR2 YNNKEL (reference sequence). The germline V and J ends were trimmed by 2 bases and 0 bases, with 7 bases remaining between them. In DNA, the CDR3 is TGTGCCAGCAGCCAATTCGGTCACCAAGAGACCCAGTACTTC. The encoded protein is CASSQFGHQETQYF.

This clonotype occurred many times. The V gene is TRBV5-1, the J gene TRBJ2-1, with a tentative D call TRBD1 (5 bases). V dropped 5 bases and J dropped 5 bases, with 11 bases sitting between them. The CDR3 consists of 13 residues. CDR1 is SGHRS, CDR2 YFSETQ, per germline. The DNA for the CDR3 is TGCGCCAGCAGGTCCAGGGTCGACAATGAGCAGTTCTTC. Its protein product is CASRSRVDNEQFF.

The count of this clonotype is one. This chain joins TRBV20-1 and TRBJ1-6, with D maybe TRBD1 (5 bases). Trimming removed 5 bases at V and 4 bases at J, with 12 bases between. The CDR3 is made up of 14 amino acids. CDR1 DFQATT and CDR2 SNEGSKA come from the germline V gene (reference sequence). The CDR3 reads CSAPLQGYNSPLHF. The CDR3 DNA reads as TGCAGTGCTCCCCTCCAGGGTTATAATTCACCCCTCCACTTT.

The chain uses TRBV11-2 and TRBJ2-2; the match to TRBD2 covers 12 bases. This CDR3 region has 17 residues. V shed 6 bases and J 6 bases; nucleotides not matched to a gene: 11. CDR1 is SGHAT and CDR2 is FQNNGV in the germline V gene. CDR3: CASSSLAGGRAAGELFF. CDR3 bases: TGTGCCAGCAGTTCCCTAGCGGGGGGGAGGGCCGCCGGGGAGCTGTTTTTT.

This clonotype was recorded at least ten times. The chain has TRBV6-2 or TRBV6-3 and TRBJ2-3, with 12 bases fitting TRBD1. V lost 7 bases, J lost 14 bases, and 10 bases stayed unmatched. CDR1 is MNHEY, CDR2 SVGEGT, per germline. The CDR3 consists of 13 residues. The DNA of the CDR3 is TGTGCCAGCATCCCCACGGGACAGGGGGCCTTGTATTTT. Its translation is CASIPTGQGALYF.

This chain links TRBV10-3 with TRBJ2-5; 13 nucleotides match TRBD2. Germline V lookup: CDR1 ENHRY, CDR2 SYGVKD. The CDR3 runs to 16 residues. The V gene end was trimmed by 5 bases and the J gene end by 2 bases; junction bases not matched to a gene: 5. The CDR3 nucleotides read TGTGCCATCAGTCAGGGGACTAGCGGGGCTCAAGAGACCCAGTACTTC. Protein sequence: CAISQGTSGAQETQYF.

This clonotype has at least ten counts. The genes are TRBV7-9 and TRBJ2-1; a weak D match, TRBD2 (5 bases). The V end was cut by 4 bases, the J end by 0 bases, with 13 bases between. The length of the CDR3 is 16 residues. Germline V gene data show CDR1 as SEHNR and CDR2 as FQNEAQ (reference sequence). In DNA form, the CDR3 reads TGTGCCAGCAGCTCAGGCACAACTAGCTCCTACAATGAGCAGTTCTTC. As protein: CASSSGTTSSYNEQFF.

This clonotype was observed at least ten times. This sequence joins TRBV7-2 and TRBJ1-2; D is unresolved. Germline V gene data show CDR1 as SGHTA and CDR2 as FQGNSA. The ends were cut back, 1 base at V and 1 base at J, with 4 bases in the middle. CDR3 length equals 13 residues. CDR3 sequence (DNA): TGTGCCAGCAGCTTAGTCATTAACTATGGCTACACCTTC. Residues: CASSLVINYGYTF.

This clonotype was detected many times. The chain carries TRBV5-1 and TRBJ1-1; 8 nucleotides agree with TRBD1. This CDR3 comprises 15 residues. With V trimmed by 3 bases and J by 1 base, 5 bases remained unmatched. CDR1 SGHRS and CDR2 YFSETQ come from the germline V gene. Here the CDR3 DNA reads TGCGCCAGCAGCTCCTGGGACAGGCCGAACACTGAAGCTTTCTTT. Amino acids: CASSSWDRPNTEAFF. The complete variable domain, with remaining parts taken from reference TRBV5-1 and TRBJ1-1, reads KAGVTQTPRYLIKTRGQQVTLSCSPISGHRSVSWYQQTPGQGLQFLFEYFSETQRNKGNFPGRFSGRQFSNSRSEMNVSTLELGDSALYLCASSSWDRPNTEAFFGQGTRLTVV.

The chain couples TRBV5-1 to TRBJ2-1; the match to TRBD2 covers 9 bases. The germline V gene has CDR1 SGHRS and CDR2 YFSETQ. V lost 1 base to trimming and J lost 3 bases; unmatched junction nucleotides: 8. CDR3 size: 17 residues. Written as DNA, the CDR3 is TGCGCCAGCAGCTTGCCCGGACTAGCGACTCTCTACAATGAGCAGTTCTTC. This sequence encodes CASSLPGLATLYNEQFF.

Ten or more counts support this clonotype. The V and J genes are TRBV11-2 and TRBJ2-1; TRBD2 is a possible D gene (6 bases). With 1 base removed from V and 9 bases from J, the gap between germline ends came to 10 bases. The germline gives CDR1 SGHAT, CDR2 FQNNGV. The CDR3 has 13 residues. The CDR3 is CASSLVRGGEQFF. The CDR3 DNA follows: TGTGCCAGCAGCTTAGTAAGGGGAGGTGAGCAGTTCTTC.

This clonotype was seen only a few times. The chain links TRBV19 to TRBJ2-1, with D perhaps matching TRBD1 (5 bases). This CDR3 region has 14 residues. CDR1 is LNHDA and CDR2 is SQIVND in the germline V gene (reference sequence). Trimming stripped 6 bases from V and 9 bases from J, with 18 bases between. The CDR3 DNA sequence: TGTGCCAGTAGCACACTCCAGGGTATCAGTGAGCAGTTCTTC. This sequence encodes CASSTLQGISEQFF.

This clonotype was picked up many times. V and J are TRBV20-1 and TRBJ2-2; 10 bases align to TRBD1. V shed 0 bases, J shed 7 bases, and the junction held 8 bases outside the gene matches. Germline V gives CDR1 DFQATT, CDR2 SNEGSKA (reference sequence). The CDR3 has 16 residues. The CDR3 is CSARDEGQGFGGELFF. In DNA form, the CDR3 reads TGCAGTGCTAGAGATGAGGGACAGGGGTTTGGCGGGGAGCTGTTTTTT.

This clonotype was found a few times. The gene calls are TRBV5-1 and TRBJ1-2; TRBD1 matches at 7 bases. The CDR3 runs 13 residues. From germline, CDR1 is SGHRS and CDR2 YFSETQ. The V segment lost 3 bases and the J segment 7 bases; nucleotides outside the gene matches: 6. In DNA form, the CDR3 reads TGCGCCAGCAGCTCCGGGACAGAGAGTGGCTACACCTTC. Encoded protein: CASSSGTESGYTF.

This rearrangement joins TRBV28 to TRBJ1-2, with D tentatively TRBD1 (5 bases). The ends were cut back, 2 bases at V and 8 bases at J, with 12 bases in the middle. The CDR3 consists of 13 residues. Germline lookup yields CDR1 MDHEN and CDR2 SYDVKM. This chain's CDR3 is CASSLGGRRGYTF. The CDR3 DNA reads TGTGCCAGCAGTTTAGGGGGACGCAGGGGCTACACCTTC.

The table lists this clonotype with many counts. V gene TRBV12-3 or TRBV12-4 combines with J gene TRBJ1-5; D is ambiguous. The CDR3 consists of 13 residues. V was shortened by 6 bases and J by 9 bases, with 15 bases between the two germline ends. CDR3 nucleotide sequence: TGTGCCAGCAGCCCTTCCTATAACTCGCCCCAGCATTTT. Amino acid sequence: CASSPSYNSPQHF.

This clonotype was seen a few times. The chain has TRBV6-2 or TRBV6-3 and TRBJ1-1; TRBD1 matches 9 bases. There are 15 residues in the CDR3. Germline assignment: CDR1 MNHEY and CDR2 SVGEGT. J lost 5 bases, V lost 6 bases, and 10 bases had no gene match. The CDR3 DNA reads TGTGCCAGCAGCTCACAGGGGGCAGGTGGAACTGAAGCTTTCTTT. Translating gives CASSSQGAGGTEAFF.

This clonotype has more than one count but fewer than ten. CDR3 loop: CASTNTVQPNEQFF. The CDR3 DNA reads TGTGCCAGCACGAATACCGTGCAGCCCAATGAGCAGTTCTTC. The chain employs TRBV2 and TRBJ2-1; D call uncertain. V lost 7 bases to trimming and J lost 6 bases, with 16 bases between them. CDR1 and CDR2 from the germline V gene are SNHLY and FYNNEI. The CDR3 has 14 amino acids.

This rearrangement joins TRBV7-2 to TRBJ2-7; D not certain. V was pared by 1 base and J by 1 base, with 11 bases between. CDR3 length: 15 residues. In germline, CDR1 is SGHTA, CDR2 FQGNSA. Here the CDR3 reads CASSLVVSSSYEQYF. The DNA of the CDR3 is TGTGCCAGCAGCTTAGTTGTATCCTCATCCTACGAGCAGTACTTC.

This clonotype was seen once. The chain links TRBV4-1 to TRBJ2-3; D remains unclear. The CDR3 extends over 15 amino acids. The V end lost 1 base, the J end lost 4 bases, and 12 bases lay between the germline ends. Germline CDR1 is MGHRA and CDR2 is YSYEKL. CDR3 region: CASSQALWFSDTQYF. CDR3 sequence (DNA): TGCGCCAGCAGCCAAGCTCTTTGGTTCTCAGATACGCAGTATTTT.

In its sample, this clonotype was seen once. This chain joins TRBV5-1 and TRBJ1-5; D remains ambiguous. The CDR3 length is 17 residues. The germline gives CDR1 SGHRS, CDR2 YFSETQ. The V gene lost 0 bases and the J gene lost 0 bases, with 13 bases spanning the gap. The CDR3 nucleotides read TGCGCCAGCAGCTTGGGGGTGGGTCACTATAGCAATCAGCCCCAGCATTTT. It codes for CASSLGVGHYSNQPQHF.